The rows below give T cell receptor beta chains drawn from one sample of a study of T cell responses to AZD1222 COVID-19 vaccine. The table came from immunoSEQ multiplex PCR; TCRdb's copy has only in-frame clones and leaves some out. The sample includes about 86,000 clones, roughly 90% seen only once; the top ten take approximately 3%. The sequencing used peripheral blood, collected on day 0 of AZD1222 vaccination. Receptors originate from an adult in good health. CDR3s include the opening cysteine and the closing phenylalanine or tryptophan. The D gene is left open where the match is weak. Clone size, where shown, is once, few, many, or a class for clones that have expanded.

d_call clone_size j_call v_call cdr3_nt cdr3_aa
. once TRBJ1-3 TRBV6-1 TGTGCCAGCAGTGAAGCGACAGGCTTTGGAAACACCATATATTTT CASSEATGFGNTIYF
. . TRBJ2-7 TRBV5-8 TGTGCCAGCAGCTTGGCGGGCGGTCTACGGGAGCAGTACTTC CASSLAGGLREQYF
TRBD1 . TRBJ2-6 TRBV19 TGTGCCAGTAGTACCATAGACAGGGCCGGGGCCAACGTCCTGACTTTC CASSTIDRAGANVLTF
. . TRBJ1-1 TRBV7-9 TGTGCCAGCAGCTTAGAGGAGGCATCTACTGAAGCTTTCTTT CASSLEEASTEAFF
. once TRBJ1-2 TRBV2 TGTGCCAGCAGGGATGGGGGGACGAACTATGGCTACACCTTC CASRDGGTNYGYTF
. once TRBJ1-1 TRBV6-5 TGTGCCAGCAGTCCTACGGGGAACACTGAAGCTTTCTTT CASSPTGNTEAFF
TRBD2 . TRBJ2-1 TRBV4-1 TGCGCCAGCAGCCCAAAAGGACTAGCGGGAAAACAGGGTGAGCAGTTCTTC CASSPKGLAGKQGEQFF
. . TRBJ2-5 TRBV14 TGTGCCAGCAGCCTTAGGGGTCTGCGGGAGACCCAGTACTTC CASSLRGLRETQYF
TRBD1 . TRBJ1-2 TRBV14 TGTGCCAGCAGCCGACAGGGACCTTATGGCTACACCTTC CASSRQGPYGYTF
. . TRBJ2-7 TRBV5-5 TGTGCCAGCAGCGCTACAGGGAACGAGCAGTACTTC CASSATGNEQYF
. . TRBJ1-6 TRBV28 TGTGCCAGCAGCACGGCGGCATTCTCCGTCCCTTCACCCCTCCACTTT CASSTAAFSVPSPLHF
TRBD1 once TRBJ2-7 TRBV28 TGTGCCAGCTCCCCGGGACAGCCTATATCCTACGAGCAGTACTTC CASSPGQPISYEQYF
. . TRBJ2-3 TRBV14 TGTGCCAGCAGCCAAGCCACCCTTAGCGTATGG CASSQATLSVW
TRBD2 . TRBJ2-5 TRBV11-2 TGTGCCAGCACCACCTCGGGACTAGCGGGTTTTTACAAGACAGAGACCCAGTACTTC CASTTSGLAGFYKTETQYF
TRBD1 . TRBJ1-5 TRBV27 TGTGCCAGCAGTTCGGACAGGAATCAGCCCCAGCATTTT CASSSDRNQPQHF
. . TRBJ1-1 TRBV6-5 TGTGCCAGCAGTTACTCGACGGGAAGAAGCACTGAAGCTTTCTTT CASSYSTGRSTEAFF
. few TRBJ1-5 TRBV19 TGTGCCAGTAGAGTCAGGAATCTTGATAATCAGCCCCAGCATTTT CASRVRNLDNQPQHF
. . TRBJ2-2 TRBV30 TGTGCCGGAACTCGAGGCCCCTTTACCTCGAACACCGGGGAGCTGTTTTTT CAGTRGPFTSNTGELFF
. . TRBJ1-1 TRBV13 TGTGCCAGCAAGGACGGGACTGAAGCTTTCTTT CASKDGTEAFF
. . TRBJ1-6 TRBV7-9 TGTGCCAGCAGCTCGCAGGGGAGCTCCTATAATTCACCCCTCCACTTT CASSSQGSSYNSPLHF
TRBD2 . TRBJ2-2 TRBV2 TGTGCCAGCAGTGAAGCACCCCTAGCGGGGGTAATCGGGGAGCTGTTTTTT CASSEAPLAGVIGELFF
. . TRBJ1-5 TRBV27 TGTGCCAGCAGTTTAATGGGAGCAGGGGCAAATCAGCCCCAGCATTTT CASSLMGAGANQPQHF
. . TRBJ2-1 TRBV5-1 TGCGCCAGCAGCTTGGGAGCGGTCTCGTCGAATGAGCAGTTCTTC CASSLGAVSSNEQFF
TRBD1 . TRBJ1-1 TRBV25-1 TGTGCCAGCTCCAGGACAGGTTATGAAGCTTTCTTT CASSRTGYEAFF
. . TRBJ2-1 TRBV24-1 TGTGCCACCAGTGATTTGCCCTGGAATGAGCAGTTCTTC CATSDLPWNEQFF
. few TRBJ2-3 TRBV6-4 TGTGCCAGCAGTGCGGGATCAGGCACAGATACGCAGTATTTT CASSAGSGTDTQYF
. . TRBJ1-1 TRBV7-3 TGTGCCAGCAGCTTAACCCCCGGCAACACTGAAGCTTTCTTT CASSLTPGNTEAFF
. . TRBJ1-3 TRBV3-1/TRBV3-2 TGTGCCAGCAGCCACCGGGCCTCTGGAAACACCATATATTTT CASSHRASGNTIYF
. . TRBJ1-2 TRBV7-9 TGTGCCAGCAGCTTAGCAGGGCGGAACTATGGCTACACCTTC CASSLAGRNYGYTF
. . TRBJ2-7 TRBV28 TGTGCCAGCAGTCACGCGGACCGCTACGAGCAGTACTTC CASSHADRYEQYF
. . TRBJ1-1 TRBV27 TGTGCCAGCGGTCTTGGGAGCACTGAAGCTTTCTTT CASGLGSTEAFF
. . TRBJ1-1 TRBV6-6 TGTGCCAGCAGGGCCGGGGAGGTCACTGAAGCTTTCTTT CASRAGEVTEAFF
TRBD1 . TRBJ1-1 TRBV6-4 TGTGCCAGCAGTGAGACAACAGGGGGTGTCACTGAAGCTTTCTTT CASSETTGGVTEAFF
. . TRBJ1-2 TRBV9 TGTGCCAGCAGCGTAGAACAGACAGGCGGCTACACCTTC CASSVEQTGGYTF
. . TRBJ2-5 TRBV7-2 TGTGCCAGCAGCTTTAACGGGGCCCAGTACTTC CASSFNGAQYF
. . TRBJ1-1 TRBV3-1/TRBV3-2 TGTGCCAGCAGCCAAGATCAGGGGCGCGGTACTGAAGCTTTCTTT CASSQDQGRGTEAFF
TRBD1 . TRBJ2-3 TRBV2 TGTGCCAGCAGTCATCCGGGACAGGGCACAGATACGCAGTATTTT CASSHPGQGTDTQYF
TRBD2 once TRBJ2-7 TRBV20-1 TGCAGTGCTAGTGAGACCTCACTAGCGGGATTCTCCTACGAGCAGTACTTC CSASETSLAGFSYEQYF
. few TRBJ1-6 TRBV7-2 TGTGCCAGCAGCGGAGGGACATTATATAATTCACCCCTCCACTTT CASSGGTLYNSPLHF
TRBD1 . TRBJ1-5 TRBV24-1 TGTGCCACCAGTGATGCTCCTCCGGGACAGGCAAACAATCAGCCCCAGCATTTT CATSDAPPGQANNQPQHF
. . TRBJ1-5 TRBV5-6 TGTGCCAGCAGCTTGTCTTACGGCAGCAATCAGCCCCAGCATTTT CASSLSYGSNQPQHF
TRBD2 . TRBJ2-7 TRBV19 TGTGCCAGTAGTACAGGGACTAGCGGAACCTACGAGCAGTACTTC CASSTGTSGTYEQYF
. . TRBJ1-5 TRBV11-2 TGTGCCAGCAGCTTGGGGGAGGGATATAGCAATCAGCCCCAGCATTTT CASSLGEGYSNQPQHF
TRBD1 . TRBJ1-5 TRBV30 TGTGCCTGGAGCAACAGGGGCCAGCCCCAGCATTTT CAWSNRGQPQHF
. . TRBJ1-2 TRBV19 TGTGCCAGTAGTATTGACCGAACCCCTAACTATGGCTACACCTTC CASSIDRTPNYGYTF
. . TRBJ2-1 TRBV19 TGTGCCGGTACCCTCGGCAACCCAAACAATGAGCAGTTCTTC CAGTLGNPNNEQFF
. . TRBJ2-2 TRBV6-5 TGTGCCAGCACTAATCGGGCAGTAAACACCGGGGAGCTGTTTTTT CASTNRAVNTGELFF
TRBD1 . TRBJ1-6 TRBV7-8 TGTGCCAGCAGCTTCGACAGGGCGAATTCACCCCTCCACTTT CASSFDRANSPLHF
TRBD2 . TRBJ2-1 TRBV27 TGTGCCAGCAGTAGCGGACTAGCGGGGTACAATGAGCAGTTCTTC CASSSGLAGYNEQFF
TRBD2 . TRBJ2-1 TRBV6-6 TGTGCCAGCAGTTACGAGCGGGAATGGGGAGAGCAGTTCTTC CASSYEREWGEQFF
TRBD2 . TRBJ2-7 TRBV28 TGTGCCAGCAGTTTGCGCACAGGCCCTAGCGGGAGAGGAAGGGAGCAGTACTTC CASSLRTGPSGRGREQYF
. . TRBJ1-1 TRBV2 TGTGCCAGCAGGATAAATTGGGGGACTGAAGCTTTCTTT CASRINWGTEAFF
TRBD2 . TRBJ2-7 TRBV18 TGTGCCAGCTCACCAACCAGGGAGGGGGAGCAGTACTTC CASSPTREGEQYF
. . TRBJ1-5 TRBV19 TGTGCCAGTAGTATAGATCAGGGCCTAAGCCAGCCCCAGCATTTT CASSIDQGLSQPQHF